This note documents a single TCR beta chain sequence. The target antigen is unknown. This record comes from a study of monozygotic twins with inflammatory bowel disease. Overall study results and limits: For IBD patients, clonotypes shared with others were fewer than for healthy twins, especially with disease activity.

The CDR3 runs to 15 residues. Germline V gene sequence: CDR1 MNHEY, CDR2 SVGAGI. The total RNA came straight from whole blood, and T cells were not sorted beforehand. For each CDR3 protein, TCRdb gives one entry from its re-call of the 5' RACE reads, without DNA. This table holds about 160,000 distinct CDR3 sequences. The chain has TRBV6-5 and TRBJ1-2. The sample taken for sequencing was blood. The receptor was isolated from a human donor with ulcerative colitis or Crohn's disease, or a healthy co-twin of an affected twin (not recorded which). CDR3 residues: CASSYLAGVAYGYTF.